This T cell receptor (beta chain) came from a study of blood T cell repertoires in COVID-19. The V and J ends lost 4 bases and 8 bases respectively, with 11 bases between them. The germline V gene has CDR1 SEHNR and CDR2 FQNEAQ (reference sequence). The CDR3 runs to 13 residues. In the original analysis: Quantification of nucleated cells was approximated via reference gene primer amplification. Assay used: immunoSEQ multiplex PCR; TCRdb lists only in-frame clones, some missing. V, J and clone size reflect that table, while D and trimming were determined from the DNA. The sample records 45,000 to 55,000 clones, about four fifths being singletons.

This chain uses TRBV7-9 with TRBJ1-4; D uncertain. The TCR sequence derives from a man aged 60 to 69 with active COVID-19. Material for sequencing was peripheral blood. The CDR3: CASSSTVSEKLFF. The CDR3 DNA follows: TGTGCCAGCAGCTCCACTGTAAGCGAAAAACTGTTTTTT.